The next 13 T cell receptor beta chains were all read from a single sample in a study of T cell changes during pregnancy in multiple sclerosis. This table comes from immunoSEQ multiplex PCR, and its TCRdb copy is limited to in-frame clones, with some not included. The sample holds some 80,000 clones, nearly 95% seen once. The source material was peripheral blood, sampled in the second trimester of pregnancy. Source of these receptors: a female donor with multiple sclerosis, enrolled in a pregnancy study.

This chain joins TRBV27 and TRBJ2-1, with 11 bases aligning to TRBD2. Losses at the gene ends were 0 bases for V and 2 bases for J; bases not matched to a gene: 6. The CDR3 spans 18 residues. Germline CDR1 is MNHEY and CDR2 is SMNVEV (reference sequence). Here the CDR3 DNA reads TGTGCCAGCAGTTTATCGGGGGCGGGACTAGCGGCCTACAATGAGCAGTTCTTC. The encoded protein is CASSLSGAGLAAYNEQFF.

CDR3 DNA sequence: TGCGCCAGCAGTCGAACAGGGGGCTCTGGGGCCAACGTCCTGACTTTC. Protein product: CASSRTGGSGANVLTF. The chain combines TRBV5-1 with TRBJ2-6, with 8 bases that match TRBD1. Germline-derived CDR1 and CDR2 are SGHRS and YFSETQ. V lost 5 bases, J lost 0 bases, and 4 bases stayed unmatched. The CDR3 is 16 residues long.

This clone is a singleton in its sample. V usage is TRBV27 and J usage is TRBJ2-2; TRBD2 matches at 8 bases. The CDR3 is 18 amino acids. In germline, CDR1 is MNHEY, CDR2 SMNVEV (reference sequence). Trimming cost V 5 bases and J 0 bases; bases outside gene matches: 11. CDR3 DNA: TGTGCCAGCAGTAGAATGGTGATAGCGGGATCGAACACCGGGGAGCTGTTTTTT. It translates to CASSRMVIAGSNTGELFF.

The chain combines TRBV27 with TRBJ1-4; the D gene is possibly TRBD1 (5 bases). This CDR3 spans 13 amino acids. The V end was cut by 8 bases, the J end by 10 bases, with 17 bases between. Germline V gene sequence: CDR1 MNHEY, CDR2 SMNVEV (reference sequence). The CDR3 DNA is TGTGCCAGCTCTCAGGGAGGGCTTGGAAAACTGTTTTTT. Amino acid sequence: CASSQGGLGKLFF.

The chain recombines TRBV4-3 with TRBJ1-1; D gene ambiguous. The germline gives CDR1 LGHNA, CDR2 YSLEER. V dropped 0 bases and J dropped 5 bases, with 10 bases sitting between them. The CDR3 totals 14 residues. DNA of the CDR3: TGCGCCAGCAGCCAAGATTTGAGGAGAACTGAAGCTTTCTTT. It yields the protein CASSQDLRRTEAFF.

The V and J genes are TRBV6-6 and TRBJ2-5, with D perhaps TRBD2 (7 bases). Trimming took off 2 bases at V and 4 bases at J, with 11 bases between the two ends. The germline CDR1 and CDR2 sequences are MNHNY and SVGAGI (reference sequence). The CDR3 loop spans 14 amino acids. CDR3 sequence (DNA): TGTGCCAGCAGTTACAGGGGGGGAAGAGAGACCCAGTACTTC. The encoded protein is CASSYRGGRETQYF.

The chain carries TRBV9 and TRBJ1-1, with 7 bases that match TRBD1. The CDR3 has 15 amino acids. Germline V gives CDR1 SGDLS, CDR2 YYNGEE. J lost 2 bases, V lost 6 bases, and 10 bases had no gene match. The CDR3: CASTLRDSINTEAFF. As DNA, the CDR3 is TGTGCCAGCACCCTCCGGGACAGTATAAACACTGAAGCTTTCTTT. Full variable domain (rest looked up from reference TRBV9 and TRBJ1-1): DSGVTQTPKHLITATGQRVTLRCSPRSGDLSVYWYQQSLDQGLQFLIQYYNGEERAKGNILERFSAQQFPDLHSELNLSSLELGDSALYFCASTLRDSINTEAFFGQGTRLTVV.

The chain is built from TRBV18 and TRBJ2-3, with 16 bases that match TRBD2. The CDR3 has 17 amino acids. The germline CDR1 and CDR2 sequences are KGHSH and LQKENI. The J segment lost 3 bases and the V segment lost 0 bases, leaving 0 bases of the junction unmatched. The CDR3 sequence is CASSPPGLAGGTDTQYF. The CDR3 coding sequence is TGTGCCAGCTCACCACCGGGACTAGCGGGAGGGACAGATACGCAGTATTTT.

This chain links TRBV28 with TRBJ2-5; D is possibly TRBD1 (5 bases). The CDR3 extends over 13 amino acids. Per the germline V gene, CDR1 is MDHEN and CDR2 is SYDVKM. V was trimmed by 7 bases and J by 0 bases, leaving 9 bases between them. CDR3 in DNA: TGTGCCAGCAAGCAGGGAAACCAAGAGACCCAGTACTTC. Translation gives CASKQGNQETQYF. The entire variable domain, with the rest obtained from reference TRBV28 and TRBJ2-5, is as follows: DVKVTQSSRYLVKRTGEKVFLECVQDMDHENMFWYRQDPGLGLRLIYFSYDVKMKEKGDIPEGYSVSREKKERFSLILESASTNQTSMYLCASKQGNQETQYFGPGTRLLVL.

The rearrangement uses TRBV5-4 and TRBJ1-1, with a possible D match to TRBD1 (5 bases). Germline loops: CDR1 SGHNT, CDR2 YYREEE (reference sequence). Trimming removed 3 bases from V and 7 bases from J, with 13 bases in between. The CDR3 runs 13 residues. The CDR3 reads CASSWQGFGEAFF. The CDR3 DNA sequence: TGTGCCAGCAGCTGGCAGGGTTTCGGTGAAGCTTTCTTT.

The DNA of the CDR3 is TGTGCCACCAGCAGGGGGGGAGGTGGGGCTAGGAGGGCTAACTATGGCTACACCTTC. It translates to CATSRGGGGARRANYGYTF. The rearrangement links TRBV15 to TRBJ1-2; D might be TRBD1 (5 bases). This CDR3 spans 19 amino acids. CDR1 is LNHNV and CDR2 is YYDKDF in the germline V gene (reference sequence). The V and J ends lost 3 bases and 0 bases respectively, with 23 bases between them.

V usage is TRBV15 and J usage is TRBJ2-1; TRBD2 matches at 7 bases. The CDR3 is made up of 16 amino acids. Per the germline V gene, CDR1 is LNHNV and CDR2 is YYDKDF (reference sequence). Unmatched junction bases numbered 10, after V lost 0 bases and J lost 8 bases. Here the CDR3 reads CATSRDTGRAIYEQFF. The CDR3 coding sequence is TGTGCCACCAGCAGAGATACGGGGAGGGCCATCTATGAGCAGTTCTTC.

The chain carries TRBV19 and TRBJ1-4; D remains ambiguous. This CDR3 contains 14 residues. The V gene's germline CDR1 is LNHDA and CDR2 SQIVND (reference sequence). V was trimmed by 3 bases and J by 0 bases, leaving 5 bases between them. CDR3 sequence reads: CASSMAATNEKLFF. CDR3 coding DNA: TGTGCCAGTAGTATGGCGGCAACTAATGAAAAACTGTTTTTT.